A single sample gave rise to the 20 T cell receptor beta chains below, sequenced in a study of OX40 agonist ivuxolimab in advanced cancers. TCRdb's copy holds only in-frame clones and misses some; the assay was immunoSEQ multiplex PCR. The sample shows roughly 70,000 clones, around 88% of them seen only once. Sequencing was performed on CD4+ or CD8+ T cells sorted from blood, taken in a trial of the OX40 agonist ivuxolimab. All receptors derive from an adult with an advanced solid tumor such as melanoma, head and neck, liver or kidney cancer.

The gene calls are TRBV7-9 and TRBJ2-1; D is uncertain. Trimming pared 5 bases from V and 0 bases from J, leaving 11 bases between. Germline V CDR1 and CDR2: SEHNR, FQNEAQ (reference sequence). The CDR3 runs 15 residues. The chain's CDR3 is CASSPGQPSYNEQFF. DNA of the CDR3: TGTGCCAGCAGCCCCGGGCAACCCTCCTACAATGAGCAGTTCTTC.

V and J are TRBV6-1 and TRBJ1-1; D ambiguous. The V end was cut by 7 bases, the J end by 1 base, with 7 bases between. CDR3 length equals 12 residues. In germline, CDR1 is MNHNS, CDR2 SASEGT. DNA of the CDR3: TGTGCCAGCACCCCTCGGAACACTGAAGCTTTCTTT. It is translated as CASTPRNTEAFF.

This clone was detected once. The chain couples TRBV7-3 to TRBJ2-5, with a possible D match to TRBD2 (6 bases). Trimming shortened V by 6 bases and J by 5 bases, and 16 bases separated the two germline ends. This CDR3 comprises 14 residues. Germline values: CDR1 SGHTA, CDR2 FQGTGA. The CDR3 protein is CASSQGLGGETQYF. The CDR3 nucleotides read TGTGCCAGCAGTCAGGGACTGGGTGGGGAGACCCAGTACTTC.

V gene TRBV25-1 combines with J gene TRBJ2-1, with D uncertain. The germline V and J ends were trimmed by 2 bases and 7 bases, with 12 bases remaining between them. The CDR3 loop spans 14 amino acids. Germline V gene lookup returns CDR1 MGHDK and CDR2 SYGVNS. The CDR3 coding sequence is TGTGCCAGCAGTGAAATCGCCGGTTGGAATGAGCAGTTCTTC. Translation: CASSEIAGWNEQFF.

This sequence joins TRBV7-6 and TRBJ1-4; the match to TRBD1 covers 8 bases. V lost 0 bases and J lost 1; bases outside the gene matches: 7. The CDR3 has 18 amino acids. Germline V gene lookup returns CDR1 SGHVS and CDR2 FNYEAQ. The CDR3 spells CASSLAAGGGITNEKLFF. The CDR3 DNA reads TGTGCCAGCAGCTTAGCTGCAGGGGGCGGAATAACTAATGAAAAACTGTTTTTT.

The rearrangement joins TRBV2 to TRBJ2-6, with 7 bases aligning to TRBD1. The CDR3 is made up of 17 amino acids. V was pared by 3 bases and J by 2 bases, with 7 bases of the junction left unmatched. Germline values: CDR1 SNHLY, CDR2 FYNNEI. The CDR3 protein is CASSDVDRAPGANVLTF. CDR3 sequence (DNA): TGTGCCAGCAGTGATGTTGACAGGGCCCCTGGGGCCAACGTCCTGACTTTC.

The V gene is TRBV5-8, the J gene TRBJ1-2; D unresolved. V lost 2 bases, J lost 4 bases, and 18 bases lay in between. Germline loops: CDR1 SGHTS, CDR2 YDEGEE. The CDR3 has 16 amino acids. The CDR3 region is CASSLNLAVFAYGYTF. The CDR3 bases are TGTGCCAGCAGCTTAAACCTCGCCGTTTTTGCCTATGGCTACACCTTC. The variable domain in full, with the rest retrieved from reference TRBV5-8 and TRBJ1-2, is EAGVTQSPTHLIKTRGQQATLRCSPISGHTSVYWYQQALGLGLQFLLWYDEGEERNRGNFPPRFSGRQFPNYSSELNVNALELEDSALYLCASSLNLAVFAYGYTFGSGTRLTVV.

The chain combines TRBV4-3 with TRBJ2-1; 9 positions match TRBD2. This CDR3 is 16 amino acids long. Trimming removed 0 bases from V and 10 bases from J; junction bases left unmatched: 10. CDR1 is LGHNA, CDR2 YSLEER, per germline. CDR3 region: CASSQDRLAVGGEQFF. DNA of the CDR3: TGCGCCAGCAGCCAAGATCGACTAGCGGTCGGGGGGGAGCAGTTCTTC.

This clone was observed a single time. CDR3 protein: CASSLYRGLVDTQYF. The CDR3 nucleotides are TGCGCCAGCAGCCTCTACAGGGGGCTAGTAGATACGCAGTATTTT. The V call is TRBV5-1, the J call TRBJ2-3; TRBD1 matches at 9 bases. CDR1 is SGHRS and CDR2 is YFSETQ in the germline V gene. The CDR3 has 15 amino acids. V lost 4 bases and J lost 5; bases outside the gene matches: 8.

J is TRBJ1-4 and V is TRBV19; D is unclear. V was pared by 5 bases and J by 8 bases, with 12 bases between. The germline CDR1 and CDR2 sequences are LNHDA and SQIVND (reference sequence). This CDR3 is built from 13 residues. The DNA of the CDR3 is TGTGCCAGTAGTGGACGGTTGCGGGAAAAACTGTTTTTT. Amino acid sequence: CASSGRLREKLFF.

The chain uses TRBV7-3 and TRBJ1-5; no reliable D call. Trimming stripped 5 bases from V and 0 bases from J, with 5 bases between. There are 13 residues in the CDR3. Germline CDR1 SGHTA, CDR2 FQGTGA. Here the CDR3 reads CASSLSSNQPQHF. The CDR3 nucleotides are TGTGCCAGCAGCCTTAGTAGCAATCAGCCCCAGCATTTT.

The chain carries TRBV19 and TRBJ2-6; 7 bases line up with TRBD2. The CDR3 consists of 16 residues. Per germline, CDR1 LNHDA and CDR2 SQIVND (reference sequence). J lost 1 base, V lost 5 bases, and 5 bases had no gene match. CDR3 DNA sequence: TGTGCCAGTAGTCCTGGGGGGGAGTCTGGGGCCAACGTCCTGACTTTC. As protein: CASSPGGESGANVLTF.

The chain has TRBV7-9 and TRBJ1-6; D call uncertain. V shed 3 bases and J shed 8 bases, with 5 bases lying between them. CDR1 and CDR2 from the germline V gene are SEHNR and FQNEAQ (reference sequence). The CDR3 sequence is 12 residues long. This CDR3 reads CASSLLYSPLHF. DNA for the CDR3: TGTGCCAGCAGCTTGTTGTATTCACCCCTCCACTTT.

The chain employs TRBV6-6 and TRBJ1-2, with D unresolved. Germline V gene data show CDR1 as MNHNY and CDR2 as SVGAGI (reference sequence). The CDR3 consists of 13 residues. V was clipped by 2 bases and J by 6 bases, with 10 bases between them. This CDR3 reads CASSYRGYHGYTF. The DNA of the CDR3 is TGTGCCAGCAGTTACAGAGGGTACCATGGCTACACCTTC.

The chain is built from TRBV6-5 and TRBJ2-5; D might be TRBD1 (8 bases). Trimming shortened V by 2 bases and J by 5 bases, and 15 bases separated the two germline ends. This CDR3 is 15 amino acids long. Germline CDR1 reads MNHEY; CDR2 reads SVGAGI. The CDR3 loop is CASSYRTGRGETQYF. DNA of the CDR3: TGTGCCAGCAGTTACAGGACAGGGAGGGGGGAGACCCAGTACTTC.

The chain uses TRBV7-2 and TRBJ1-3; no clear D. The CDR3 loop spans 14 amino acids. CDR1 is SGHTA and CDR2 is FQGNSA in the germline V gene. The ends were cut back, 1 base at V and 0 bases at J, with 4 bases in the middle. The CDR3: CASSLVVSGNTIYF. In DNA form, the CDR3 reads TGTGCCAGCAGCTTAGTGGTCTCTGGAAACACCATATATTTT.

The gene calls are TRBV7-2 and TRBJ1-1; 7 bases line up with TRBD1. Germline assignment: CDR1 SGHTA and CDR2 FQGNSA. With 2 bases clipped from V and 4 bases from J, the junction kept 7 bases outside the gene matches. The CDR3 length is 15 residues. CDR3 sequence: CASSLTRQGSTEAFF. CDR3 sequence (DNA): TGTGCCAGCAGCTTAACCCGACAGGGTAGCACTGAAGCTTTCTTT.

The V gene is TRBV5-6, the J gene TRBJ2-1; D not resolved. Per the germline V gene, CDR1 is SGHDT and CDR2 is YYEEEE. The V gene lost 0 bases and the J gene lost 8 bases, with 6 bases spanning the gap. The CDR3 has 12 residues. The CDR3 spells CASSLGVDEQFF. The CDR3 DNA reads TGTGCCAGCAGCTTGGGGGTTGATGAGCAGTTCTTC.

CDR3 in DNA: TGTGCCAGCAGTTTCTCCCGGGACAGTGGAGCTTTCTTT. Translation: CASSFSRDSGAFF. V usage is TRBV27 and J usage is TRBJ1-1, with 7 bases matching TRBD1. Unmatched junction bases numbered 8, after V lost 3 bases and J lost 10 bases. The germline CDR1 and CDR2 sequences are MNHEY and SMNVEV (reference sequence). CDR3 length equals 13 residues.

V is TRBV15 and J is TRBJ1-6, with D unresolved. The CDR3 loop spans 15 amino acids. Trimming left V 0 bases short and J 9 bases short, with 12 bases between. Germline values: CDR1 LNHNV, CDR2 YYDKDF (reference sequence). CDR3 nucleotide sequence: TGTGCCACCAGCAGAGATCTAGCACATAGTTCACCCCTCCACTTT. Its protein product is CATSRDLAHSSPLHF.